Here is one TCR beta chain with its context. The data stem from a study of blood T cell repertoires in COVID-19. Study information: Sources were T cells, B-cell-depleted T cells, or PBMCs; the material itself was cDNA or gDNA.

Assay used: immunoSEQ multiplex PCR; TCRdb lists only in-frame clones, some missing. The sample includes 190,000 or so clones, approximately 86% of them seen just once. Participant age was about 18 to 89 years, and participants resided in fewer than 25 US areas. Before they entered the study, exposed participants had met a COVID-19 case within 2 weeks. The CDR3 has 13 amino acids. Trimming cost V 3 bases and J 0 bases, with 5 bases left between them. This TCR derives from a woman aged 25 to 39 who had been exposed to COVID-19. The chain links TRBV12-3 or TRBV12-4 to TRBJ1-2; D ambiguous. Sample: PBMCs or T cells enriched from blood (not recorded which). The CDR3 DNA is TGTGCCAGCAGTTTCGACACTAACTATGGCTACACCTTC. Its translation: CASSFDTNYGYTF.